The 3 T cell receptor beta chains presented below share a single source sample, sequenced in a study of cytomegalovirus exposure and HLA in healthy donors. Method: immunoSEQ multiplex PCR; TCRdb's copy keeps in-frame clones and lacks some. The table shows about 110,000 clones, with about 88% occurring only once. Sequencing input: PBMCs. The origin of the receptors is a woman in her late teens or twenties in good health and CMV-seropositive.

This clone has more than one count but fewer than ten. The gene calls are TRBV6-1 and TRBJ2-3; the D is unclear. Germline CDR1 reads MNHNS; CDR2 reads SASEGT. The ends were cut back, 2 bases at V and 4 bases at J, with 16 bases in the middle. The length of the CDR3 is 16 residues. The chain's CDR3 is CASSERSGKSSDTQYF. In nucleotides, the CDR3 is TGTGCCAGCAGTGAAAGGTCAGGCAAAAGTTCAGATACGCAGTATTTT.

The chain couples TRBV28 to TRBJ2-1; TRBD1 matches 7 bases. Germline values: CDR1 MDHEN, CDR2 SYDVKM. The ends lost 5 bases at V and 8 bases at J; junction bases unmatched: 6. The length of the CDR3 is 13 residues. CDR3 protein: CASSVTGIDEQFF. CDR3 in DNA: TGTGCCAGCAGTGTGACAGGGATCGATGAGCAGTTCTTC.

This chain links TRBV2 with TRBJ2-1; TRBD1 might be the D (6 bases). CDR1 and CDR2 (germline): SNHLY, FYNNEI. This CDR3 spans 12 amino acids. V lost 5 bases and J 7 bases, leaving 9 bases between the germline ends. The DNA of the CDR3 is TGTGCCAGCAGTTCAGGGGTGAATGAGCAGTTCTTC. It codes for CASSSGVNEQFF.